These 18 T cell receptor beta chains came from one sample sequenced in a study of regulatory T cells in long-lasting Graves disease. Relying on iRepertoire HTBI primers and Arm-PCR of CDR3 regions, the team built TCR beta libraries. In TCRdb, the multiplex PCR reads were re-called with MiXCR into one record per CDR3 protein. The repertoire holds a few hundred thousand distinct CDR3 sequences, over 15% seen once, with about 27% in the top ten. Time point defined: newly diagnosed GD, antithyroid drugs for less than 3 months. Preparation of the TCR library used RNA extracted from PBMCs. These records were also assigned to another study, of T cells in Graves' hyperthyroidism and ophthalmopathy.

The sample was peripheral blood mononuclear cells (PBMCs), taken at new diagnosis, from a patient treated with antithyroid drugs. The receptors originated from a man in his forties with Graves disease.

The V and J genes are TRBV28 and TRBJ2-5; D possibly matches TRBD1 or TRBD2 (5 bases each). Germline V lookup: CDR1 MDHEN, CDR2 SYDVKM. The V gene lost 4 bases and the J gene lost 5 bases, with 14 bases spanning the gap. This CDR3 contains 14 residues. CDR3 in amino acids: CASSSAGRGETQYF. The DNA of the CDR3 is TGTGCCAGCAGTTCCGCAGGGAGAGGGGAGACCCAGTACTTC.

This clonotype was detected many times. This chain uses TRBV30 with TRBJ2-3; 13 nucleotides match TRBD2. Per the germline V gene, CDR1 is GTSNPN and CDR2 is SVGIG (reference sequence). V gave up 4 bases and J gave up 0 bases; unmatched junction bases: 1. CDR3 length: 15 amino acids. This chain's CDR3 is CAWKLAGGSTDTQYF. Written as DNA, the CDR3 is TGTGCCTGGAAACTAGCGGGGGGGAGCACAGATACGCAGTATTTT.

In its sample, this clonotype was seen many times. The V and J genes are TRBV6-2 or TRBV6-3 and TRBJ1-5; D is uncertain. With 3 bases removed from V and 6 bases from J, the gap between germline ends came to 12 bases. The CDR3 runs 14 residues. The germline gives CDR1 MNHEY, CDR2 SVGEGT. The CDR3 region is CASSYGRAAQPQHF. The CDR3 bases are TGTGCCAGCAGTTATGGGAGGGCGGCTCAGCCCCAGCATTTT.

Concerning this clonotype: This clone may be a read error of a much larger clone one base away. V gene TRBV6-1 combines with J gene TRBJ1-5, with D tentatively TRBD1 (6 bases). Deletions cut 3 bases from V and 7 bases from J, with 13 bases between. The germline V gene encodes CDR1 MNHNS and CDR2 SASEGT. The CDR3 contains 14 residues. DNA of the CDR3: TGTGCCAGCAGTGAGACAGGTCCCTTGCAGCCCCAGCATTTT. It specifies CASSETGPLQPQHF.

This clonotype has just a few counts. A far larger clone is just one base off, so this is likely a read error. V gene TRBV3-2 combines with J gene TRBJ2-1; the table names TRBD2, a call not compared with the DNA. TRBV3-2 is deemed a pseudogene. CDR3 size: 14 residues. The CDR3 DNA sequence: TGTGCCAGCAGCCAAGGTGTACTAGCGGCGGCCCAGTTCTTC. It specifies CASSQGVLAAAQFF.

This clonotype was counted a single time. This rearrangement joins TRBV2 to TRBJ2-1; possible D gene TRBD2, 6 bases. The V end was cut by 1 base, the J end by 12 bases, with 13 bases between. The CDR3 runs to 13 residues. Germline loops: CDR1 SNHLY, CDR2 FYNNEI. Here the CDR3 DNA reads TGTGCCAGCAGTGAAGGGAAGGGGACTCGGCAGTTCTTC. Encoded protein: CASSEGKGTRQFF.

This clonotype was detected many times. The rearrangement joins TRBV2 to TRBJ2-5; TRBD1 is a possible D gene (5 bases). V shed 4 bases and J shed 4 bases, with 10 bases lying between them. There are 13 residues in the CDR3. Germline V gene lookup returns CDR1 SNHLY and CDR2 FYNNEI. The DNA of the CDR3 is TGTGCCAGCAGTGCCGACAGTACAGAGACCCAGTACTTC. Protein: CASSADSTETQYF.

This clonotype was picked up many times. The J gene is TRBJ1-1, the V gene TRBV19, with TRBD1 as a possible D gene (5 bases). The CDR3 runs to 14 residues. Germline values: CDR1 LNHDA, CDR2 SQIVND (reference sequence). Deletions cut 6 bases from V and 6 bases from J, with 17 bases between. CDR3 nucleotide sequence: TGTGCCAGTAGGACGACAGTGCTAGGTGCTGAAGCTTTCTTT. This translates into CASRTTVLGAEAFF. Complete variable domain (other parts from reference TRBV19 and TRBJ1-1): DGGITQSPKYLFRKEGQNVTLSCEQNLNHDAMYWYRQDPGQGLRLIYYSQIVNDFQKGDIAEGYSVSREKKESFPLTVTSAQKNPTAFYLCASRTTVLGAEAFFGQGTRLTVV.

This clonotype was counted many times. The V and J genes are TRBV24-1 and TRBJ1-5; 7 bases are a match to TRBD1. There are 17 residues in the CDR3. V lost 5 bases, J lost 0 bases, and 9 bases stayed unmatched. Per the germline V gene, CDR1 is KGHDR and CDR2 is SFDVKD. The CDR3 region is CATSVSGTEYSNQPQHF. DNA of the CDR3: TGTGCCACCAGTGTCTCCGGGACAGAATATAGCAATCAGCCCCAGCATTTT.

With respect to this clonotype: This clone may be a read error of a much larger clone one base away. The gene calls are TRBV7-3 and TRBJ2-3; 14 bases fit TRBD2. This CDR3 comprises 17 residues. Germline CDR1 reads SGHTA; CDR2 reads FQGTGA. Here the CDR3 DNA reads TGTGCCAGCGGCTTAGGGGGGACTAGCGGGGGAACAGATACGCAGTATTTT. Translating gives CASGLGGTSGGTDTQYF.

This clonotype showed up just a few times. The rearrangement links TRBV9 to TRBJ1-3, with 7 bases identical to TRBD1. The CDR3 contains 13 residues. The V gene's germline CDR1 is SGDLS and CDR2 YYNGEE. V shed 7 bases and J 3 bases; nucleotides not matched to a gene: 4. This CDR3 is CASGTGVGNTIYF. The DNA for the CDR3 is TGTGCCAGCGGAACAGGGGTTGGAAACACCATATATTTT. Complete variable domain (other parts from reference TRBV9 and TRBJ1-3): DSGVTQTPKHLITATGQRVTLRCSPRSGDLSVYWYQQSLDQGLQFLIQYYNGEERAKGNILERFSAQQFPDLHSELNLSSLELGDSALYFCASGTGVGNTIYFGEGSWLTVV.

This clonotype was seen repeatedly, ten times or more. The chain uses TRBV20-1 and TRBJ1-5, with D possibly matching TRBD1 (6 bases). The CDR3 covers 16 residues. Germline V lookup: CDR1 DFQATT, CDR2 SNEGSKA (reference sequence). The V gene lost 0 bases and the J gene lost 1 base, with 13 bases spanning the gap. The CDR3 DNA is TGCAGTGCTAGAGATGGGAGGGGGGCGAGCAATCAGCCCCAGCATTTT. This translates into CSARDGRGASNQPQHF.

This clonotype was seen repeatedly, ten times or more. The CDR3: CASKQLASQETQYF. CDR3 in DNA: TGTGCCAGCAAGCAGTTAGCGAGCCAAGAGACCCAGTACTTC. The chain has TRBV7-2 and TRBJ2-5; D possibly corresponds to TRBD2 (5 bases). This CDR3 region has 14 residues. Germline V gene lookup returns CDR1 SGHTA and CDR2 FQGNSA. Trimming left V 7 bases short and J 1 base short, with 13 bases between.

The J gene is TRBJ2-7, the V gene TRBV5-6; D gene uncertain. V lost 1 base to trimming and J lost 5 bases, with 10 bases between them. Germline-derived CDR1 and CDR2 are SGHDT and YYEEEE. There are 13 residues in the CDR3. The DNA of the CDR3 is TGTGCCAGCAGCTTGCGGGTTGAGAACGAGCAGTACTTC. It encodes CASSLRVENEQYF.

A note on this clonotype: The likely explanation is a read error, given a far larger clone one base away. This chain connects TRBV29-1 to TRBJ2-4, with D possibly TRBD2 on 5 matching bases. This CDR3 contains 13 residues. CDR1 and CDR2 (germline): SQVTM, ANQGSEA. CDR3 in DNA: TGCAGCGTTGCTTCAGAGCGGTCGGGTGAGCAGCTCTTC. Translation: CSVASERSGEQLF. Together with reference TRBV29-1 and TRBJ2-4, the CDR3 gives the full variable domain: SAVISQKPSRDICQRGTSLTIQCQVDSQVTMMFWYRQQPGQSLTLIATANQGSEATYESGFVIDKFPISRPNLTFSTLTVSNMSPEDSSIYLCSVASERSGEQLFGAGTRLSVL.

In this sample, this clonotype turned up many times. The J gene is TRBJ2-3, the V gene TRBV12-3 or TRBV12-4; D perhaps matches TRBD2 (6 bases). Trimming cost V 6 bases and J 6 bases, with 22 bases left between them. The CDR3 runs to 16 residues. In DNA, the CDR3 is TGTGCCAGCAGCCAGCGGGCTGGGGCGGTAGGGGATACGCAGTATTTT. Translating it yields CASSQRAGAVGDTQYF.

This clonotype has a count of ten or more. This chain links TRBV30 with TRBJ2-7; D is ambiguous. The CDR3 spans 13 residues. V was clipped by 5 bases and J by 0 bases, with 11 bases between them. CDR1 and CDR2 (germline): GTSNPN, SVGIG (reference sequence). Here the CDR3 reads CAWARTFSYEQYF. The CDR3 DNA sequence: TGTGCCTGGGCCAGGACCTTCTCCTACGAGCAGTACTTC.

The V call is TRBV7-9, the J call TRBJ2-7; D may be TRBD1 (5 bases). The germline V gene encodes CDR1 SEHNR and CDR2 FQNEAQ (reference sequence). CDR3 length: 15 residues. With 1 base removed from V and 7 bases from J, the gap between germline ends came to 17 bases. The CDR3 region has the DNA TGTGCCAGCAGCTTAGGGTACAGGAAACATGAAGAGCAGTACTTC. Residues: CASSLGYRKHEEQYF.